This TCR beta chain was sequenced for a study of cytomegalovirus exposure and HLA in healthy donors. Study outcomes and limitations: Later analysis indicated greater clonal expansion among HLA-associated TCR beta chains than among equally common other chains. Per a prior analysis, the majority of TCR beta V segments were productive roughly 90% or roughly 30% of the time. A later analysis appeared to link common viral pathogens to several of the most significant clusters.

The PCR was carried out with 60 Vbeta primers and 13 Jbeta primers. Using immunoSEQ multiplex PCR, the repertoire was profiled, and TCRdb retains in-frame clones only, with some absent. This repertoire shows some 57,000 clones, roughly 53% found once; its top ten account for over 9.5%. Trimming at V came to 6 bases and at J to 5 bases, leaving 8 bases not matched to a gene. The CDR3 covers 14 residues. Germline CDR1 and CDR2: SNHLY and FYNNEI. This clone has a handful of counts. Its antigen is still unknown. Healthy bone marrow donors formed the donor group. The sequenced sample consisted of PBMCs. This TCR was recovered from a human donor in good health. The rearrangement uses TRBV2 and TRBJ1-1, with 8 bases lining up with TRBD1. The CDR3 spells CASRDRDKWTEAFF. CDR3 sequence (DNA): TGTGCCAGCAGGGACAGGGACAAGTGGACTGAAGCTTTCTTT.